The source of this T cell receptor beta chain is a study of identical twins' blood T cells (dated by TCRdb to the early 2010s). The study in broad terms: Roughly 50 million Illumina reads were obtained across around 12 libraries, comprising six alpha-chain and six beta-chain libraries. The study compared TCR alpha and beta chain repertoires of three pairs of monozygous twins using next-generation sequencing to assess genetic influence on repertoire formation.

Beyond this particular receptor, the publication reports: Environmental influences could not be excluded as an explanation for twin similarity, since twins were reared together. Validation by independent studies was stated to be required for the proposed role of the TCRalpha J segment in MHC recognition during thymic selection. The count of CDR3 clonotypes shared by two donors depended mainly on the product of the two donors' cloneset sizes, and twins did not clearly depart from this trend. Among the most abundant TCRbeta clonotypes, every donor shared more CDR3 sequences with her own twin than with unrelated donors. Twin pairs were reported to be markedly more alike in V gene usage than unrelated donors were, even when looking at non-selected out-of-frame TCRbeta clonotypes.

This clonotype was counted between two and nine times. Its recognized antigen is unknown. No much larger clone exists at a distance of one base, and base qualities are not known. According to the germline V gene (reference sequence), CDR1 reads DFQATT and CDR2 reads SNEGSKA. The CDR3 starts with the cysteine, ends with the phenylalanine, and has 12 residues. The sequence is cut down to CDR3 DNA, 36 bases in frame from base 1. The donors were six healthy women who made up three monozygous twin pairs. Each of the three twin pairs had been raised together, and the twins in each pair were thought likely to have encountered the same infectious agents and vaccines. TCR cDNA libraries were prepared from RNA that was isolated from peripheral blood mononuclear cells. Library generation was performed with 5' RACE. TCRdb shows the sequencer as Illumina Genome Analyzer IIx. RNA-based TCR cDNA libraries were prepared by a previously described protocol with several modifications. To prevent cross-contamination, barcodes specific to each sample were added to both ends of every TCR cDNA library during cDNA synthesis and amplification. The authors processed their data as follows. Between about 100,000 and nearly 500,000 clonotypes were identified per individual, and about 2 to 3.6 million CDR3-containing reads were obtained per library. After reads with improper barcode index combinations were thrown out, a cloneset for each library was built using the MiTCR software. While assembling CDR3 clonotypes, MiTCR filtered or rescued low-quality reads and corrected PCR and sequencing errors. Artificial out-of-frame clonotypes were mapped to in-frame sequences, with one indel allowed in the CDR3, and then removed. Similarity of V and J gene usage between donors was measured as Jensen-Shannon divergence divided by mean entropy. In-frame beta chains were kept once TCRdb had trimmed the public reads at Q25 with fastp and called clones with MiXCR. Entries that share a CDR3 protein sequence are merged under the most common genes and DNA. These V and J calls rely on TCRdb rather than the paper's analysis. A total of around 380,000 distinct CDR3 sequences appear in this sample, roughly 28% of them only once. More than 5.5% of the sample lies in the top ten.

This receptor was obtained from a woman aged 18-49 years in good health. The V gene is TRBV20-1 and the J gene is TRBJ2-1, with the D gene too uncertain to name. Source material: PBMCs. CDR3 region: CRLGKSYNEQFF. The sequence in DNA is TGCAGGCTGGGTAAATCCTACAATGAGCAGTTCTTC.